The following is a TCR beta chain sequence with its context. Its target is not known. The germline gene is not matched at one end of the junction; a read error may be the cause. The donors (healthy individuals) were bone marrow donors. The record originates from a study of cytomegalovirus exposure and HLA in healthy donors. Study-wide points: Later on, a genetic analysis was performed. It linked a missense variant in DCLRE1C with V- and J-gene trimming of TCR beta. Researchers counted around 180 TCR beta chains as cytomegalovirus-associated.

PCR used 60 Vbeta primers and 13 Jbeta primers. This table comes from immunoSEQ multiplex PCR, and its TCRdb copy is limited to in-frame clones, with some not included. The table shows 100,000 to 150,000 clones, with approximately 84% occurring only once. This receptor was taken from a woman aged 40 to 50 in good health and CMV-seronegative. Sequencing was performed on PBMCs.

The CDR3 here is CASCESPSSGANVLTF. For the CDR3, the DNA is TGTGCCAGCTGTGAGTCACCTAGCTCTGGGGCCAACGTCCTGACTTTC. The chain uses TRBV6-1 and TRBJ2-6; D is undetermined. The CDR3 consists of 16 residues. The germline V gene encodes CDR1 MNHNS and CDR2 SASEGT.